These 26 T cell receptor beta chains share one sample of origin, sequenced in a study of cytomegalovirus exposure and HLA in healthy donors. Profiled with immunoSEQ multiplex PCR; TCRdb holds only in-frame clones, not every one. The sample holds under 200,000 clones, 89% seen once. Sequencing was done on a sample of PBMCs. These receptors were collected from a man aged 18 to 29 in good health and CMV-seropositive.

V is TRBV28 and J is TRBJ2-5; 8 bases agree with TRBD1. Trimming removed 4 bases from V and 5 bases from J; junction bases left unmatched: 15. This CDR3 spans 17 amino acids. Germline V CDR1 and CDR2: MDHEN, SYDVKM. In DNA form, the CDR3 reads TGTGCCAGCAGTTCCCCCCTGTTCAGGGGGCGCGGGGAGACCCAGTACTTC. As protein: CASSSPLFRGRGETQYF.

CDR3 residues: CASSFGYGGRTEAFF. For the CDR3, the DNA is TGTGCCAGCAGCTTTGGGTACGGGGGTCGGACTGAAGCTTTCTTT. This sequence joins TRBV11-2 and TRBJ1-1, with a weak D call TRBD1 (5 bases). The length of the CDR3 is 15 residues. Per germline, CDR1 SGHAT and CDR2 FQNNGV. The V and J ends lost 3 bases and 5 bases respectively, with 16 bases between them.

The chain carries TRBV19 and TRBJ1-1; D unresolved. The V end was cut by 2 bases, the J end by 1 base, with 11 bases between. The CDR3 runs to 15 residues. CDR1 LNHDA and CDR2 SQIVND come from the germline V gene (reference sequence). The CDR3 DNA reads as TGTGCCAGTAGTATAATCCAGCCAGGGAACACTGAAGCTTTCTTT. The encoded protein is CASSIIQPGNTEAFF.

This clone has just a few counts. The chain employs TRBV5-1 and TRBJ2-6; TRBD1 aligns across 7 bases. The V gene end was trimmed by 1 base and the J gene end by 4 bases; junction bases not matched to a gene: 2. Germline CDR1 is SGHRS and CDR2 is YFSETQ. This CDR3 contains 15 residues. The CDR3 loop reads CASSLKGAGANVLTF. CDR3 nucleotides: TGCGCCAGCAGCTTGAAGGGGGCCGGGGCCAACGTCCTGACTTTC.

This clone has only one observation. This rearrangement joins TRBV19 to TRBJ2-2; 8 bases map to TRBD1. V was clipped by 3 bases and J by 8 bases; unmatched bases: 14. In germline, CDR1 is LNHDA, CDR2 SQIVND (reference sequence). CDR3 size: 17 residues. The CDR3 nucleotides are TGTGCCAGTAGTATTTTGGGCCAGGGGGCGCGATCGGGGGAGCTGTTTTTT. Its protein product is CASSILGQGARSGELFF.

The chain is built from TRBV15 and TRBJ2-4; 7 nucleotides align to TRBD1. Germline assignment: CDR1 LNHNV and CDR2 YYDKDF (reference sequence). Trimming took 0 bases from V and 14 from J; bases not matched to a gene: 7. CDR3 size: 13 residues. The CDR3 protein is CATSRDKGGREYF. CDR3 nucleotides: TGTGCCACCAGCAGAGATAAAGGGGGCCGGGAGTACTTC.

The chain links TRBV28 to TRBJ2-7; 9 bases match TRBD1. CDR3 length equals 15 residues. With V trimmed by 5 bases and J by 5 bases, 10 bases remained unmatched. Germline V gene sequence: CDR1 MDHEN, CDR2 SYDVKM. CDR3 in amino acids: CASSLQQGAQNEQYF. CDR3 in DNA: TGTGCCAGCAGTCTCCAACAGGGGGCCCAGAACGAGCAGTACTTC.

The J gene is TRBJ2-2, the V gene TRBV19; 9 bases fit TRBD2. This CDR3 has 16 residues. V was clipped by 4 bases and J by 3 bases; unmatched bases: 6. Germline CDR1 LNHDA, CDR2 SQIVND (reference sequence). The CDR3 spells CASSRIAGDYTGELFF. The CDR3 bases are TGTGCCAGTAGTAGGATAGCGGGGGACTACACCGGGGAGCTGTTTTTT.

Concerning this clone: The same CDR3 arises from other DNA sequences in this sample as well. The chain joins TRBV11-1 to TRBJ2-1; no clear D gene. Trimming took 1 base from V and 6 from J, leaving 7 bases between them. The CDR3 runs 13 residues. Per germline, CDR1 SGHAT and CDR2 FQDESV (reference sequence). This chain's CDR3 is CASSLVLANEQFF. Written as DNA, the CDR3 is TGTGCCAGCAGCTTAGTCTTAGCCAATGAGCAGTTCTTC.

This chain uses TRBV5-1 with TRBJ1-1; unclear D gene. V lost 0 bases, J lost 0 bases, and 15 bases lay in between. CDR3 length: 17 amino acids. Germline V gene data show CDR1 as SGHRS and CDR2 as YFSETQ. CDR3 amino acids: CASSLDFEEKLNTEAFF. The DNA of the CDR3 is TGCGCCAGCAGCTTGGATTTCGAGGAGAAATTGAACACTGAAGCTTTCTTT.

The J gene is TRBJ2-1, the V gene TRBV27; 13 bases map to TRBD2. Per the germline V gene, CDR1 is MNHEY and CDR2 is SMNVEV (reference sequence). This CDR3 has 17 residues. After removal of 7 bases from V and 5 bases from J, the junction contained 11 bases not matched to a gene. The CDR3 region has the DNA TGTGCCAGCACCGGACTAGCGGGAGTGGCGCGGGACAATGAGCAGTTCTTC. Translating gives CASTGLAGVARDNEQFF.

The chain has TRBV28 and TRBJ1-2, with TRBD1 matching 10 bases. The CDR3 spans 15 residues. From germline, CDR1 is MDHEN and CDR2 SYDVKM. V gave up 2 bases and J gave up 6 bases; unmatched junction bases: 6. The CDR3 spells CASSLPTGTGDGYTF. In DNA form, the CDR3 reads TGTGCCAGCAGTTTACCTACCGGGACAGGGGATGGCTACACCTTC.

This chain uses TRBV19 with TRBJ2-2; 7 nucleotides match TRBD1. CDR3 length: 15 amino acids. Trimming took 1 base from V and 4 from J; bases not matched to a gene: 3. Germline V gene sequence: CDR1 LNHDA, CDR2 SQIVND (reference sequence). CDR3 DNA sequence: TGTGCCAGTAGTATAGGACAGGGTATCACCGGGGAGCTGTTTTTT. The encoded protein is CASSIGQGITGELFF. Combining the CDR3 with reference TRBV19 and TRBJ2-2 gives the whole variable domain DGGITQSPKYLFRKEGQNVTLSCEQNLNHDAMYWYRQDPGQGLRLIYYSQIVNDFQKGDIAEGYSVSREKKESFPLTVTSAQKNPTAFYLCASSIGQGITGELFFGEGSRLTVL.

The genes are TRBV14 and TRBJ2-5, with a possible D match to TRBD2 (6 bases). The CDR3 loop spans 15 amino acids. Germline loops: CDR1 SGHDN, CDR2 FVKESK. With 4 bases removed from V and 4 bases from J, the gap between germline ends came to 16 bases. For the CDR3, the DNA is TGTGCCAGCAGCCGCACCGGAGGGGTCCGAGAGACCCAGTACTTC. It encodes CASSRTGGVRETQYF.

This rearrangement joins TRBV2 to TRBJ2-5; TRBD1 matches at 7 bases. There are 13 residues in the CDR3. The J segment lost 5 bases and the V segment lost 8 bases, leaving 8 bases of the junction unmatched. Per the germline V gene, CDR1 is SNHLY and CDR2 is FYNNEI. CDR3 in amino acids: CASHRGFRETQYF. DNA of the CDR3: TGTGCCAGCCACAGGGGATTCAGGGAGACCCAGTACTTC.

The V call is TRBV4-2, the J call TRBJ2-3; no definite D call. V lost 1 base and J lost 2, with 13 bases in between. CDR1 is LGHNA, CDR2 YNFKEQ, per germline. There are 16 residues in the CDR3. In DNA, the CDR3 is TGTGCCAGCAGCCAAGGCGCTAGACTCATCACAGATACGCAGTATTTT. Translation gives CASSQGARLITDTQYF.

The rearrangement joins TRBV28 to TRBJ2-1; D uncertain. CDR1 and CDR2 (germline): MDHEN, SYDVKM. The CDR3 consists of 15 residues. V gave up 5 bases and J gave up 6 bases, with 17 bases separating them. The CDR3 loop reads CASSTAQVGRNEQFF. For the CDR3, the DNA is TGTGCCAGCAGTACTGCGCAGGTTGGTCGCAATGAGCAGTTCTTC.

The rearrangement links TRBV6-1 to TRBJ1-1; D call uncertain. V lost 5 bases to trimming and J lost 5 bases, with 12 bases between them. The CDR3 is 13 residues long. Germline V CDR1 and CDR2: MNHNS, SASEGT. CDR3 sequence (DNA): TGTGCCAGCAGTACCCGGGTCCTGACTGAAGCTTTCTTT. It encodes CASSTRVLTEAFF.

This clone was seen once. The CDR3 loop is CASSLYGTGKNIQYF. CDR3 in DNA: TGTGCCAGCAGCTTATACGGGACTGGCAAAAACATTCAGTACTTC. The chain couples TRBV7-3 to TRBJ2-4; a weak D match, TRBD2 (6 bases). Deletions cut 2 bases from V and 3 bases from J, with 11 bases between. This CDR3 has 15 amino acids. CDR1 is SGHTA and CDR2 is FQGTGA in the germline V gene.

Regarding this clone: The germline gene is not matched at one end of the junction; a read error may be the cause. The CDR3 here is CASSLETSGNNEQFF. The CDR3 coding sequence is TGCGCCAGCAGTTTGGAGACTAGCGGGAACAATGAGCAGTTCTTC. This sequence joins TRBV5-1 and TRBJ2-1; the match to TRBD2 covers 11 bases. CDR3 length: 15 amino acids. The germline CDR1 and CDR2 sequences are SGHRS and YFSETQ.

V and J are TRBV5-1 and TRBJ2-7; D is perhaps TRBD2 (6 bases). CDR1 is SGHRS, CDR2 YFSETQ, per germline. The CDR3 length is 14 residues. Trimming removed 3 bases from V and 2 bases from J, with 12 bases in between. The CDR3 region has the DNA TGCGCCAGCAGCTCCGCGGAGGGAACCTACGAGCAGTACTTC. The encoded protein is CASSSAEGTYEQYF.

This clone appeared once. The genes are TRBV19 and TRBJ1-1; maybe TRBD1 (5 bases). V dropped 1 base and J dropped 4 bases, with 19 bases sitting between them. CDR1 is LNHDA, CDR2 SQIVND, per germline (reference sequence). The CDR3 sequence is 17 residues long. The CDR3 DNA reads TGTGCCAGTAGTATAGGAGTAGGAGGGGTTGATGGCACTGAAGCTTTCTTT. It codes for CASSIGVGGVDGTEAFF.

The rearrangement joins TRBV23-1 to TRBJ2-7; 8 positions match TRBD1. TRBV23-1 has ORF status, its function being uncertain. The trim removed 0 bases at V and 2 bases at J, leaving 6 bases unmatched. This CDR3 is 16 amino acids long. CDR3 DNA sequence: TGCGCCAGCAGTCAATCGTTGCAGGGGGCAGCCTACGAGCAGTACTTC. Translating it yields CASSQSLQGAAYEQYF.

V and J are TRBV19 and TRBJ1-2; the match to TRBD1 covers 7 bases. The CDR3 length is 13 residues. J lost 2 bases, V lost 6 bases, and 3 bases had no gene match. CDR1 and CDR2 from the germline V gene are LNHDA and SQIVND (reference sequence). The CDR3 loop is CASRRQGNYGYTF. The CDR3 DNA is TGTGCCAGTAGAAGACAGGGAAACTATGGCTACACCTTC.

V usage is TRBV7-2 and J usage is TRBJ1-2; possible D gene TRBD1, 6 bases. The CDR3 extends over 16 amino acids. V lost 4 bases and J 7 bases, leaving 22 bases between the germline ends. The germline gives CDR1 SGHTA, CDR2 FQGNSA. The CDR3 DNA sequence: TGTGCCAGCAGCTCGTCGTTAGCCTCGACAGGTGGTGGCTACACCTTC. Translated: CASSSSLASTGGGYTF.

The V gene is TRBV7-2, the J gene TRBJ2-5, with no clear D. Trimming stripped 1 base from V and 5 bases from J, with 11 bases between. The CDR3 is 14 residues long. The V gene's germline CDR1 is SGHTA and CDR2 FQGNSA. CDR3 amino acids: CASSLGGAVETQYF. CDR3 in DNA: TGTGCCAGCAGCTTAGGAGGCGCAGTGGAGACCCAGTACTTC. The complete variable domain, with remaining parts taken from reference TRBV7-2 and TRBJ2-5, reads GAGVSQSPSNKVTEKGKDVELRCDPISGHTALYWYRQSLGQGLEFLIYFQGNSAPDKSGLPSDRFSAERTGGSVSTLTIQRTQQEDSAVYLCASSLGGAVETQYFGPGTRLLVL.